Shown below are 22 T cell receptor beta chains from a single sample sequenced in a study of OX40 agonist ivuxolimab in advanced cancers. Repertoires were generated with immunoSEQ multiplex PCR, while TCRdb's copy carries only in-frame clones and drops some. This table has tens of thousands of clones, roughly 87% appearing once. The sequencing used CD4+ or CD8+ T cells sorted from blood, collected in a trial of the OX40 agonist ivuxolimab. All receptors derive from an adult with an advanced solid tumor such as melanoma, head and neck, liver or kidney cancer.

This sequence joins TRBV10-2 and TRBJ2-7; D may be TRBD2 (6 bases). Germline V gene lookup returns CDR1 WSHSY and CDR2 SAAADI. V was pared by 4 bases and J by 6 bases, with 16 bases between. CDR3 size: 14 residues. The CDR3 DNA sequence: TGCGCCAGCAGTGGCGGGACTTCCTTCTCCGAGCAGTACTTC. It codes for CASSGGTSFSEQYF.

V gene TRBV6-6 combines with J gene TRBJ2-3, with unresolved D. CDR3 length: 14 amino acids. Trimming stripped 1 base from V and 5 bases from J, with 10 bases between. Germline CDR1 and CDR2: MNHNY and SVGAGI (reference sequence). The CDR3 bases are TGTGCCAGCAGTTACTTCAGCCCGGTAGATACGCAGTATTTT. Translation: CASSYFSPVDTQYF.

This rearrangement joins TRBV25-1 to TRBJ2-2; D gene unclear. CDR1 and CDR2 from the germline V gene are MGHDK and SYGVNS. The V end lost 5 bases, the J end lost 5 bases, and 9 bases lay between the germline ends. There are 13 residues in the CDR3. CDR3 protein: CASSSSWTGELFF. As DNA, the CDR3 is TGTGCCAGCAGTTCGAGCTGGACCGGGGAGCTGTTTTTT.

Written as DNA, the CDR3 is TGCGCCAGCAGCCAGAAACTAGCGGGGCAAGAGACCCAGTACTTC. It specifies CASSQKLAGQETQYF. This chain links TRBV4-1 with TRBJ2-5; 10 nucleotides line up with TRBD2. This CDR3 has 15 residues. Germline values: CDR1 MGHRA, CDR2 YSYEKL. V lost 3 bases, J lost 2 bases, and 3 bases stayed unmatched.

The rearrangement links TRBV18 to TRBJ2-7, with unresolved D. This CDR3 is 13 amino acids long. Trimming took off 3 bases at V and 9 bases at J, with 15 bases between the two ends. Germline V gives CDR1 KGHSH, CDR2 LQKENI. The CDR3 sequence is CASSPLEDSGQYF. The CDR3 DNA is TGTGCCAGCTCACCGCTTGAGGATTCCGGGCAGTACTTC. Full variable domain (rest looked up from reference TRBV18 and TRBJ2-7): NAGVMQNPRHLVRRRGQEARLRCSPMKGHSHVYWYRQLPEEGLKFMVYLQKENIIDESGMPKERFSAEFPKEGPSILRIQQVVRGDSAAYFCASSPLEDSGQYFGPGTRLTVT.

The chain recombines TRBV5-1 with TRBJ1-1; tentative D call: TRBD1 (6 bases). The length of the CDR3 is 15 residues. Trimming cost V 1 base and J 4 bases, with 14 bases left between them. Germline CDR1 is SGHRS and CDR2 is YFSETQ. CDR3 protein: CASSLWGRVGTEAFF. CDR3 sequence (DNA): TGCGCCAGCAGCTTGTGGGGGCGAGTTGGCACTGAAGCTTTCTTT.

The chain employs TRBV5-4 and TRBJ1-2, with no clear D. The germline gives CDR1 SGHNT, CDR2 YYREEE (reference sequence). This CDR3 region has 13 residues. The V and J ends lost 3 bases and 7 bases respectively, with 13 bases between them. The CDR3 protein is CASSSRAGAGYTF. In DNA, the CDR3 is TGTGCCAGCAGCTCCCGGGCAGGAGCTGGCTACACCTTC. Drawing the rest from reference TRBV5-4 and TRBJ1-2, the complete variable domain is ETGVTQSPTHLIKTRGQQVTLRCSSQSGHNTVSWYQQALGQGPQFIFQYYREEENGRGNFPPRFSGLQFPNYSSELNVNALELDDSALYLCASSSRAGAGYTFGSGTRLTVV.

The rearrangement links TRBV27 to TRBJ1-1, with D uncertain. V lost 4 bases and J 0 bases, leaving 6 bases between the germline ends. The CDR3 contains 13 residues. Germline V CDR1 and CDR2: MNHEY, SMNVEV (reference sequence). CDR3 sequence reads: CASSYKMNTEAFF. The CDR3 DNA reads as TGTGCCAGCAGTTATAAAATGAACACTGAAGCTTTCTTT.

The chain recombines TRBV14 with TRBJ2-3; TRBD1 matches 11 bases. The germline CDR1 and CDR2 sequences are SGHDN and FVKESK. V was clipped by 4 bases and J by 0 bases; unmatched bases: 0. The CDR3 runs to 15 residues. The CDR3 bases are TGTGCCAGCAGCCGGACAGGGGGCAGCACAGATACGCAGTATTTT. Its translation is CASSRTGGSTDTQYF.

CDR3 nucleotide sequence: TGTGCCAGCAGCCCGCAGGCGGATACGCAGTATTTT. Translating it yields CASSPQADTQYF. The genes are TRBV7-9 and TRBJ2-3; D is uncertain. Trimming took 5 bases from V and 6 from J, leaving 9 bases between them. Germline V gives CDR1 SEHNR, CDR2 FQNEAQ (reference sequence). This CDR3 has 12 residues. Together with reference TRBV7-9 and TRBJ2-3, the CDR3 gives the full variable domain: DTGVSQNPRHKITKRGQNVTFRCDPISEHNRLYWYRQTLGQGPEFLTYFQNEAQLEKSRLLSDRFSAERPKGSFSTLEIQRTEQGDSAMYLCASSPQADTQYFGPGTRLTVL.

V gene TRBV2 combines with J gene TRBJ1-2; tentatively, D is TRBD1 (6 bases). Germline V CDR1 and CDR2: SNHLY, FYNNEI. The CDR3 runs to 12 residues. The germline V and J ends were trimmed by 6 bases and 4 bases, with 9 bases remaining between them. The CDR3 DNA sequence: TGTGCCAGCAGCGGACAGATCTATGGCTACACCTTC. It is translated as CASSGQIYGYTF.

The V and J genes are TRBV5-5 and TRBJ2-2, with D possibly matching TRBD1 (6 bases). V lost 3 bases, J lost 0 bases, and 9 bases lay in between. The CDR3 covers 15 residues. Germline CDR1 reads SGHKS; CDR2 reads YYEKEE (reference sequence). The CDR3 spells CASSSDRTNTGELFF. The CDR3 nucleotides are TGTGCCAGCAGCTCGGACAGAACGAACACCGGGGAGCTGTTTTTT. Full variable domain (missing parts from reference TRBV5-5 and TRBJ2-2): DAGVTQSPTHLIKTRGQQVTLRCSPISGHKSVSWYQQVLGQGPQFIFQYYEKEERGRGNFPDRFSARQFPNYSSELNVNALLLGDSALYLCASSSDRTNTGELFFGEGSRLTVL.

J is TRBJ2-2 and V is TRBV13; 7 positions agree with TRBD2. The CDR3 covers 16 residues. Per germline, CDR1 PRHDT and CDR2 FYEKMQ (reference sequence). Trimming at V came to 5 bases and at J to 3 bases, leaving 9 bases not matched to a gene. The CDR3 sequence: CASSPKAGIYTGELFF. CDR3 in DNA: TGTGCCAGCAGCCCCAAAGCGGGGATCTACACCGGGGAGCTGTTTTTT.

Here the CDR3 reads CAWSLAGGGFQETQYF. The DNA for the CDR3 is TGTGCCTGGAGTTTGGCGGGGGGTGGTTTCCAAGAGACCCAGTACTTC. The V and J genes are TRBV30 and TRBJ2-5, with 8 bases aligning to TRBD2. After removal of 2 bases from V and 1 base from J, the junction contained 9 bases not matched to a gene. Germline CDR1 GTSNPN, CDR2 SVGIG (reference sequence). The CDR3 loop spans 16 amino acids.

Details on this clone: Mismatch with germline at one junction end may stem from a read error. This chain joins TRBV25-1 and TRBJ1-5; 12 bases fit TRBD1. CDR3 size: 16 residues. Germline CDR1 and CDR2: MGHDK and SYGVNS. The CDR3 DNA is TGTGCCAGCAGTGCCGGGACAGGGGGCTTCAATGAGCCCCAGCATTTT. Its translation is CASSAGTGGFNEPQHF.

The chain recombines TRBV5-4 with TRBJ1-1; D possibly corresponds to TRBD1 (5 bases). The CDR3 runs 14 residues. Trimming took off 1 base at V and 2 bases at J, with 9 bases between the two ends. Germline CDR1 is SGHNT and CDR2 is YYREEE (reference sequence). The CDR3 DNA reads as TGTGCCAGCAGCTTGCAGGGTCGTAACACTGAAGCTTTCTTT. It encodes CASSLQGRNTEAFF.

The chain employs TRBV7-6 and TRBJ1-3; a possible D gene is TRBD1 (5 bases). Germline V gene data show CDR1 as SGHVS and CDR2 as FNYEAQ. Trimming took off 5 bases at V and 0 bases at J, with 8 bases between the two ends. The CDR3 is 14 residues long. CDR3 sequence: CASSPGPSGNTIYF. CDR3 bases: TGTGCCAGCAGCCCAGGGCCCTCTGGAAACACCATATATTTT. The full variable domain, its missing parts supplied by reference TRBV7-6 and TRBJ1-3, is GAGVSQSPRYKVTKRGQDVALRCDPISGHVSLYWYRQALGQGPEFLTYFNYEAQQDKSGLPNDRFSAERPEGSISTLTIQRTEQRDSAMYRCASSPGPSGNTIYFGEGSWLTVV.

The gene calls are TRBV14 and TRBJ1-2, with D possibly being TRBD1 (6 bases). CDR1 is SGHDN and CDR2 is FVKESK in the germline V gene. This CDR3 spans 15 amino acids. The germline V and J ends were trimmed by 0 bases and 4 bases, with 12 bases remaining between them. CDR3 bases: TGTGCCAGCAGCCAAGAAAACAGGGAGATCTATGGCTACACCTTC. It yields the protein CASSQENREIYGYTF.

V usage is TRBV5-1 and J usage is TRBJ1-1, with D possibly TRBD1 on 5 matching bases. The germline gives CDR1 SGHRS, CDR2 YFSETQ. V lost 4 bases to trimming and J lost 3 bases, with 16 bases between them. The CDR3 length is 15 residues. CDR3 in amino acids: CASSTLTVGDTEAFF. The CDR3 DNA reads as TGCGCCAGCAGCACCTTGACCGTAGGGGACACTGAAGCTTTCTTT. The full variable domain, with the rest looked up from reference TRBV5-1 and TRBJ1-1, is KAGVTQTPRYLIKTRGQQVTLSCSPISGHRSVSWYQQTPGQGLQFLFEYFSETQRNKGNFPGRFSGRQFSNSRSEMNVSTLELGDSALYLCASSTLTVGDTEAFFGQGTRLTVV.

The rearrangement uses TRBV7-2 and TRBJ2-7; TRBD2 matches 7 bases. CDR3 length: 14 residues. CDR1 and CDR2 (germline): SGHTA, FQGNSA. J gave up 3 bases and V 1 base, and 3 bases lay outside the gene matches. The DNA for the CDR3 is TGTGCCAGCAGCTTAGAGGGCGGGAGCTACGAGCAGTACTTC. This encodes CASSLEGGSYEQYF.

The V call is TRBV5-6, the J call TRBJ1-4; no clear D. Looked up from germline, CDR1 is SGHDT and CDR2 is YYEEEE. Deletions cut 0 bases from V and 4 bases from J, with 7 bases between. This CDR3 is 14 amino acids long. The CDR3 spells CASSLAGHNEKLFF. CDR3 nucleotide sequence: TGTGCCAGCAGCTTGGCGGGTCATAATGAAAAACTGTTTTTT.

The chain recombines TRBV29-1 with TRBJ2-7; 8 bases match TRBD1. Trimming took 7 bases from V and 2 from J; bases not matched to a gene: 10. This CDR3 has 14 residues. CDR1 is SQVTM, CDR2 ANQGSEA, per germline. CDR3 loop: CSAATGQATYEQYF. The CDR3 DNA sequence: TGCAGCGCTGCAACGGGACAGGCTACCTACGAGCAGTACTTC.